Below are 10 T cell receptor beta chains sequenced from a single sample in a study of response to subunit inactivated influenza vaccine. Using its own MiXCR run on the RT-PCR reads, TCRdb lists one record per CDR3 protein. Among some 600,000 distinct CDR3 sequences listed, 12% to 15% were seen once. Sequenced material: PBMCs from blood, taken around 14 days before vaccination. Source of these receptors: a man aged 45-65 years who received an inactivated influenza vaccine.

The chain is built from TRBV4-3 and TRBJ2-7; D is possibly TRBD1 (6 bases). Trimming removed 4 bases at V and 1 base at J, with 17 bases between. This CDR3 comprises 16 residues. Germline values: CDR1 LGHNA, CDR2 YSLEER. The CDR3 loop is CASSPGWGTFSYEQYF. In nucleotides, the CDR3 is TGCGCCAGCAGCCCAGGGTGGGGGACATTTTCCTACGAGCAGTACTTC.

J is TRBJ2-1 and V is TRBV5-1; 13 bases match TRBD2. The CDR3 has 18 amino acids. V lost 4 bases, J lost 7 bases, and 14 bases stayed unmatched. Germline assignment: CDR1 SGHRS and CDR2 YFSETQ. CDR3 sequence (DNA): TGCGCCAGCAGCCTGAAACAACCGGGACTAGCGGGGCTTAATGAGCAGTTCTTC. Its protein product is CASSLKQPGLAGLNEQFF.

This clonotype was seen a few times. This chain uses TRBV21-1 with TRBJ2-7; the listed D gene, TRBD1, was not tested against the DNA. TRBV21-1 is deemed a pseudogene. There are 14 residues in the CDR3. The CDR3 region is CASTTRTGGHEQYF. The CDR3 DNA is TGTGCCAGCACCACGAGGACGGGCGGCCACGAGCAGTACTTC.

This clonotype was detected only a few times. The J gene is TRBJ1-5, the V gene TRBV12-3 or TRBV12-4, with TRBD1 matching 9 bases. V shed 6 bases, J shed 7 bases, and the junction held 10 bases outside the gene matches. The CDR3 contains 15 residues. The CDR3 coding sequence is TGTGCCAGCAGCTCCGGGACAGGGAGTCGGCAGCCCCAGCATTTT. Its protein product is CASSSGTGSRQPQHF.

Many counts were recorded for this clonotype. The gene calls are TRBV4-3 and TRBJ1-5; D is possibly TRBD1 (5 bases). Trimming took off 0 bases at V and 5 bases at J, with 11 bases between the two ends. Germline V gene data show CDR1 as LGHNA and CDR2 as YSLEER. The CDR3 is 15 residues long. The DNA of the CDR3 is TGCGCCAGCAGCCAAGATGCCATGGGGGATCAGCCCCAGCATTTT. Amino acid sequence: CASSQDAMGDQPQHF.

The chain recombines TRBV3-1 with TRBJ2-7, with TRBD2 as a possible D gene (6 bases). The CDR3 consists of 12 residues. CDR1 and CDR2 (germline): LGHDT, YNNKEL (reference sequence). V dropped 3 bases and J dropped 6 bases, with 9 bases sitting between them. The CDR3 spells CASSHGTPEQYF. DNA for the CDR3: TGTGCCAGCAGCCATGGGACTCCCGAGCAGTACTTC.

The rearrangement uses TRBV20-1 and TRBJ1-5; TRBD1 agrees at 7 bases. V shed 6 bases, J shed 1 base, and the junction held 6 bases outside the gene matches. Germline V gene lookup returns CDR1 DFQATT and CDR2 SNEGSKA (reference sequence). This CDR3 is 14 amino acids long. CDR3 nucleotide sequence: TGCAGTGCCCTGACAGGGTTGAGCAATCAGCCCCAGCATTTT. Its protein is CSALTGLSNQPQHF.

This clonotype was seen a handful of times. The chain recombines TRBV18 with TRBJ2-7; the match to TRBD1 covers 7 bases. CDR3 length equals 16 residues. V dropped 6 bases and J dropped 0; count of bases not matched to a gene: 11. Germline lookup yields CDR1 KGHSH and CDR2 LQKENI. The CDR3 bases are TGTGCCAGCTCGGTCACCGGGACAGCAAGCTCCTACGAGCAGTACTTC. Translation gives CASSVTGTASSYEQYF.

The V gene is TRBV11-3, the J gene TRBJ2-7; the D call may be TRBD1 or TRBD2 (5 bases each). This CDR3 spans 15 amino acids. The V gene lost 0 bases and the J gene lost 0 bases, with 9 bases spanning the gap. The germline gives CDR1 SGHNT, CDR2 YENEEA. DNA of the CDR3: TGTGCCAGCAGCTTAGATCGGGGCAGCTCCTACGAGCAGTACTTC. Its protein is CASSLDRGSSYEQYF.

The J gene is TRBJ2-7, the V gene TRBV28; TRBD2 aligns across 9 bases. Germline trimming cut 7 bases from V and 4 bases from J; bases unmatched to any gene: 8. The CDR3 extends over 14 amino acids. The germline gives CDR1 MDHEN, CDR2 SYDVKM. CDR3 sequence (DNA): TGTGCCAGCAACCCTAGCGGGAAGTATTACGAGCAGTACTTC. This encodes CASNPSGKYYEQYF.